This TCR beta chain stems from a study of T cells expressing NK-cell markers. As for the study in general: Cells sorted as CD3+CD56+NKG2C+, CD3+CD56+NKG2C- and CD3+CD56-NKG2C+ T cells supplied the TCR beta repertoires. Notes on the study in general: CD8+ T cells in roughly six donors included dominant NKG2C+ clonotypes at about 1.0-7.5%. Also leading the CD3+CD56-NKG2C+ fraction in a few donors were these clonotypes.

Per the germline V gene, CDR1 is MDHEN and CDR2 is SYDVKM. The CDR3 spans 12 residues. With respect to this clonotype: Its antigen remains unidentified.

TCRdb re-called the 5' RACE reads and shows each CDR3 protein once, DNA omitted. Found here are about 150,000 distinct CDR3 sequences; the top ten clones hold just over 20%. This chain links TRBV28 with TRBJ1-2. What was sequenced was blood T cells: a sorted CD56 or NKG2C T cell subset, CD4+ or CD8+ T cells, or bulk PBMC T cells (not recorded which). This receptor was taken from a man aged 18-75 years in good health. CDR3 amino acids: CASSLMGNGYTF.